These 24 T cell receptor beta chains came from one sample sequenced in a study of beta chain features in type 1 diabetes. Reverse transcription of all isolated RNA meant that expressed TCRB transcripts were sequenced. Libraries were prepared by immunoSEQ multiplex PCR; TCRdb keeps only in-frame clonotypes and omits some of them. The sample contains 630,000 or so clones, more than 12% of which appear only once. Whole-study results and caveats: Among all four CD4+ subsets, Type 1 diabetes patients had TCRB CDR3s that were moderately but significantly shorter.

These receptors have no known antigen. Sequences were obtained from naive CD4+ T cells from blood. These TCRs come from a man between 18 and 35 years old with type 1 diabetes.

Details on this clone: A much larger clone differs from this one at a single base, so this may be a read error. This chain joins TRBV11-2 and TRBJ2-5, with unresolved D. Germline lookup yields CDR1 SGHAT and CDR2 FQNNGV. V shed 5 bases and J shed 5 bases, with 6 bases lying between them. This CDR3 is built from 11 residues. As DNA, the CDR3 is TGTGCCAGCAGCCACGGGGAGACCCAGTACTTC. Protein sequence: CASSHGETQYF.

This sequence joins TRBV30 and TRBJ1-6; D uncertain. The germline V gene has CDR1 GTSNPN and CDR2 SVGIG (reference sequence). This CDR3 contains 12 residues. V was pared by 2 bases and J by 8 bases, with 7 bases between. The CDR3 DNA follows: TGTGCCTGGAGTCGACTGGATTCACCCCTCCACTTT. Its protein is CAWSRLDSPLHF.

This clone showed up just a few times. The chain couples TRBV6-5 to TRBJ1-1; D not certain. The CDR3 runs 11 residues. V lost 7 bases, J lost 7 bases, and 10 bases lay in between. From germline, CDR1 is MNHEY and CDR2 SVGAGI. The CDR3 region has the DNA TGTGCCAGCACTTTTTCGGGTGAAGCTTTCTTT. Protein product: CASTFSGEAFF.

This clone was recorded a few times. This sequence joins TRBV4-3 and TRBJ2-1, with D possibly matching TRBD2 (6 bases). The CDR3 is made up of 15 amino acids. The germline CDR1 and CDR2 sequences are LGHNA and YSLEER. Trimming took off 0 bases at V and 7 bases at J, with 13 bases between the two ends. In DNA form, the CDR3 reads TGCGCCAGCAGCCAAGAAGTAGCGGCACATAATGAGCAGTTCTTC. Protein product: CASSQEVAAHNEQFF.

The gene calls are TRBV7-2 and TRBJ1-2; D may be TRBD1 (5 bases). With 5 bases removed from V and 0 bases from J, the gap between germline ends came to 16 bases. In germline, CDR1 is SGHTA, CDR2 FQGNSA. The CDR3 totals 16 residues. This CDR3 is CASSPSGAVANYGYTF. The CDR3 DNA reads TGTGCCAGCAGCCCAAGTGGGGCAGTTGCTAACTATGGCTACACCTTC.

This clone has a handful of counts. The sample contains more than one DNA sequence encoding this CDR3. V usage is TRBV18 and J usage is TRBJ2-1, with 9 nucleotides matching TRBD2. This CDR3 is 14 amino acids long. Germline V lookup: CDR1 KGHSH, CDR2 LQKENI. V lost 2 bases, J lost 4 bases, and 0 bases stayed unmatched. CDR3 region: CASSPTSGYNEQFF. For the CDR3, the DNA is TGTGCCAGCTCACCAACTAGCGGGTACAATGAGCAGTTCTTC.

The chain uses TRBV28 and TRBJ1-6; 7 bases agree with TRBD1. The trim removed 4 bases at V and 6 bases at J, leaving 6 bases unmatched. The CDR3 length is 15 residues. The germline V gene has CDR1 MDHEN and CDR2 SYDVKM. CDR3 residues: CASSSPGQANSPLHF. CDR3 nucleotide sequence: TGTGCCAGCAGTTCCCCAGGACAGGCTAATTCACCCCTCCACTTT.

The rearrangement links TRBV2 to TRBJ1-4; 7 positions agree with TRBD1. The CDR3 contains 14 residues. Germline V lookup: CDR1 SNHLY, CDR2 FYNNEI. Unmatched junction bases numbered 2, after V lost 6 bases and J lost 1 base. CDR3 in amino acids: CASRRQGTNEKLFF. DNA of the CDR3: TGTGCCAGCAGGAGACAGGGAACTAATGAAAAACTGTTTTTT.

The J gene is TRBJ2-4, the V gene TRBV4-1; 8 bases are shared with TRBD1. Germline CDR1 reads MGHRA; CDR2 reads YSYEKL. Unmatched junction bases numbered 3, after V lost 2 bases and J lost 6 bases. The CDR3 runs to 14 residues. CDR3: CASSQPDRGNIQYF. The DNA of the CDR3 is TGCGCCAGCAGCCAACCCGACAGGGGAAACATTCAGTACTTC.

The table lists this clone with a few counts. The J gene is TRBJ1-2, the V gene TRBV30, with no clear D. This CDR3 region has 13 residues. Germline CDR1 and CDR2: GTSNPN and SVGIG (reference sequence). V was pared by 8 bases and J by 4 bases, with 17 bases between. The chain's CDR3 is CAGTDRDFYGYTF. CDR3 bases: TGTGCCGGCACCGACCGGGATTTCTATGGCTACACCTTC. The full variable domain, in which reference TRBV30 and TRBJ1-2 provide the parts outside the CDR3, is SQTIHQWPATLVQPVGSPLSLECTVEGTSNPNLYWYRQAAGRGLQLLFYSVGIGQISSEVPQNLSASRPQDRQFILSSKKLLLSDSGFYLCAGTDRDFYGYTFGSGTRLTVV.

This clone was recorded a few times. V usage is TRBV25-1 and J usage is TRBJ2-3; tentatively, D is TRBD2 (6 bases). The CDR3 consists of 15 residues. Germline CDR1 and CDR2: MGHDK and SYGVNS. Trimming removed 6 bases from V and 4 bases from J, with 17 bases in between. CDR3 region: CASSPGTFASDTQYF. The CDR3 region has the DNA TGTGCCAGCAGCCCCGGGACTTTCGCGTCAGATACGCAGTATTTT.

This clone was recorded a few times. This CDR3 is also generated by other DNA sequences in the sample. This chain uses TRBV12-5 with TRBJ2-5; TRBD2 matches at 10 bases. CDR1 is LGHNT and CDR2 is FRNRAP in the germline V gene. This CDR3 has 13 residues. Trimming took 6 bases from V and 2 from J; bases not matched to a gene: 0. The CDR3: CASGLAGQETQYF. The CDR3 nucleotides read TGTGCTAGTGGACTAGCGGGGCAAGAGACCCAGTACTTC. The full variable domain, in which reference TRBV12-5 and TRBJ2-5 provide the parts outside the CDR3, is DARVTQTPRHKVTEMGQEVTMRCQPILGHNTVFWYRQTMMQGLELLAYFRNRAPLDDSGMPKDRFSAEMPDATLATLKIQPSEPRDSAVYFCASGLAGQETQYFGPGTRLLVL.

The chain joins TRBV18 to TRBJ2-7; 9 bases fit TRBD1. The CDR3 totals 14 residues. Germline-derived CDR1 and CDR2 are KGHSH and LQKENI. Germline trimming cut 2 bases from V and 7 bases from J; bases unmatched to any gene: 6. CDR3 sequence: CASSPGQGNWEQYF. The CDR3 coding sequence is TGTGCCAGCTCACCAGGACAGGGGAATTGGGAGCAGTACTTC.

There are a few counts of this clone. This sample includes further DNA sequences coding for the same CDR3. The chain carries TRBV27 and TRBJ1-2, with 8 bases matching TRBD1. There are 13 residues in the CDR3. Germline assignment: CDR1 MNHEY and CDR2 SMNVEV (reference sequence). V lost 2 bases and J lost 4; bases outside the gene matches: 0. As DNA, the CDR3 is TGTGCCAGCAGTTTAGACAGGGGCTATGGCTACACCTTC. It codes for CASSLDRGYGYTF.

This CDR3 is CASSLMSSGTIYF. CDR3 coding DNA: TGTGCCAGCAGCTTAATGTCCTCCGGGACCATATATTTT. The chain carries TRBV11-2 and TRBJ1-3, with D hard to call. Germline CDR1 reads SGHAT; CDR2 reads FQNNGV. V was shortened by 2 bases and J by 10 bases, with 12 bases between the two germline ends. The CDR3 has 13 amino acids.

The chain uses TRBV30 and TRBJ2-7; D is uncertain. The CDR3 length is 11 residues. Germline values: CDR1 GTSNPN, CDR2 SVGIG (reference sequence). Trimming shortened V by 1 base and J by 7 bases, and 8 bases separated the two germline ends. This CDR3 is CAWSASLEQYF. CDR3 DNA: TGTGCCTGGAGTGCGTCCCTGGAGCAGTACTTC.

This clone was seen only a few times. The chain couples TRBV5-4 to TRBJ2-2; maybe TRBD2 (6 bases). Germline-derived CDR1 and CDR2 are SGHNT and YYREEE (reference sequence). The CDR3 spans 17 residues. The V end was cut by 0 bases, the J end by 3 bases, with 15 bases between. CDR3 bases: TGTGCCAGCAGCTTGGGATTGGGCAGGGAGGACACCGGGGAGCTGTTTTTT. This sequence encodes CASSLGLGREDTGELFF.

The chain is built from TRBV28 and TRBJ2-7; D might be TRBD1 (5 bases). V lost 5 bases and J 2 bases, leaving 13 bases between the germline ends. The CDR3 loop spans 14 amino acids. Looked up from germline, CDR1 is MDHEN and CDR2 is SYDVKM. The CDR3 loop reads CASSGTGIAYEQYF. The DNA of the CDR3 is TGTGCCAGCAGTGGAACAGGAATAGCCTACGAGCAGTACTTC. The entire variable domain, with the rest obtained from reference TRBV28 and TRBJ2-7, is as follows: DVKVTQSSRYLVKRTGEKVFLECVQDMDHENMFWYRQDPGLGLRLIYFSYDVKMKEKGDIPEGYSVSREKKERFSLILESASTNQTSMYLCASSGTGIAYEQYFGPGTRLTVT.

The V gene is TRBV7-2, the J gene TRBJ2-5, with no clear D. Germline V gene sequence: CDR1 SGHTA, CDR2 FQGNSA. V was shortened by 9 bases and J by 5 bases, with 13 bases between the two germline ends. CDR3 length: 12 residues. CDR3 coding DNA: TGTGCCAGTACCCGTGGTTCGGAGACCCAGTACTTC. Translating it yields CASTRGSETQYF.

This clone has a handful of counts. The CDR3 region is CASSPDAAHYEQYF. DNA of the CDR3: TGTGCCAGCTCACCAGATGCAGCCCATTACGAGCAGTACTTC. This chain uses TRBV18 with TRBJ2-7, with no clear D. With 2 bases removed from V and 4 bases from J, the gap between germline ends came to 12 bases. Per germline, CDR1 KGHSH and CDR2 LQKENI. The CDR3 is 14 amino acids.

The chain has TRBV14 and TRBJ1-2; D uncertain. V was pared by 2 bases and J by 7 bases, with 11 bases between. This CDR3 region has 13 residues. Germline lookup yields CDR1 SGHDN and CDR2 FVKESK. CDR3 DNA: TGTGCCAGCAGCCAACTGGCGCGGGGTGGCTACACCTTC. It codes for CASSQLARGGYTF.

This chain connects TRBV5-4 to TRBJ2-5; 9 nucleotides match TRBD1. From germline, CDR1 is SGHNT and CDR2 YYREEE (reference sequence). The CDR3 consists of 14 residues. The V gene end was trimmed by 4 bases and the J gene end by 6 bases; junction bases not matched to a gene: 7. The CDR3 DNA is TGTGCCAGCAGCCCCGAAGGACAGGGGCAGACCCAGTACTTC. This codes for CASSPEGQGQTQYF.

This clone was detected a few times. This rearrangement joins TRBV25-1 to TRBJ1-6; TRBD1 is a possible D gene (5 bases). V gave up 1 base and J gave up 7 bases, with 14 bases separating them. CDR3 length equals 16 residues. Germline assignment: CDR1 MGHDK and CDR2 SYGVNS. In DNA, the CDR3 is TGTGCCAGCAGTGAATCGGGGAGGGGCCCGAATTCACCCCTCCACTTT. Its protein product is CASSESGRGPNSPLHF.

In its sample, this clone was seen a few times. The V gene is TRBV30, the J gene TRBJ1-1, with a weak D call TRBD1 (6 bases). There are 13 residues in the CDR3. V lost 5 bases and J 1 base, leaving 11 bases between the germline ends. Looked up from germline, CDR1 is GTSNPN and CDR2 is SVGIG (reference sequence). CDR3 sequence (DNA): TGTGCCTGGGACAGGTCTGCGAACACTGAAGCTTTCTTT. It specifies CAWDRSANTEAFF.